These 2 T cell receptor beta chains originate from one sample sequenced in a study of T cell responses to AZD1222 COVID-19 vaccine. Sequencing used immunoSEQ multiplex PCR; TCRdb keeps in-frame clones, though not all of them. The repertoire consists of 150,000 to 200,000 clones, with about 92% occurring once and the leading ten covering 1% to 1.5%. The specimen comprised peripheral blood, sampled 28 days after the second AZD1222 dose. The receptors come from an adult who received the AZD1222 COVID-19 vaccine.

The rearrangement joins TRBV6-5 to TRBJ1-4, with 8 bases matching TRBD1. The CDR3 consists of 16 residues. The J segment lost 0 bases and the V segment lost 4 bases, leaving 4 bases of the junction unmatched. Germline CDR1 is MNHEY and CDR2 is SVGAGI. The CDR3 DNA sequence: TGTGCCAGCAGTTCATCGACAGGGGCAACTAATGAAAAACTGTTTTTT. Translating it yields CASSSSTGATNEKLFF.

The gene calls are TRBV2 and TRBJ2-4; 8 nucleotides agree with TRBD2. The CDR3 spans 14 residues. Germline V CDR1 and CDR2: SNHLY, FYNNEI. V lost 7 bases, J lost 6 bases, and 8 bases stayed unmatched. DNA of the CDR3: TGTGCCAGCACAACGGGAGGGAGTGGAAACATTCAGTACTTC. The encoded protein is CASTTGGSGNIQYF.